Sample share makes the clone carrying this T cell receptor (beta chain) medium-sized (0.01 to 0.1%). What it binds is unknown. The data were obtained in a study of identifying expanded T cells in peripheral blood. The V end lost 4 bases, the J end lost 2 bases, and 16 bases lay between the germline ends. Germline CDR1 reads SGHRS; CDR2 reads YFSETQ. The CDR3 is made up of 15 amino acids. Measured with immunoSEQ multiplex PCR; TCRdb has only the in-frame clones, and not every one. The sample consists of 95,000 or so clones, approximately 83% of them appearing once. General study points: Differentially abundant clones: 0.95 to 1.5 between replicates, about 15 at approximately two weeks, less than 25 at four.

The rearrangement joins TRBV5-1 to TRBJ2-7, with D perhaps given as TRBD1 or TRBD2 (5 bases each). Sequenced material: blood. The source of this sequence is a person between 18 and 75 years old in good health. The CDR3 nucleotides read TGCGCCAGCAGCCTGGACATGGGGGTGGCCTACGAGCAGTACTTC. Its protein is CASSLDMGVAYEQYF.